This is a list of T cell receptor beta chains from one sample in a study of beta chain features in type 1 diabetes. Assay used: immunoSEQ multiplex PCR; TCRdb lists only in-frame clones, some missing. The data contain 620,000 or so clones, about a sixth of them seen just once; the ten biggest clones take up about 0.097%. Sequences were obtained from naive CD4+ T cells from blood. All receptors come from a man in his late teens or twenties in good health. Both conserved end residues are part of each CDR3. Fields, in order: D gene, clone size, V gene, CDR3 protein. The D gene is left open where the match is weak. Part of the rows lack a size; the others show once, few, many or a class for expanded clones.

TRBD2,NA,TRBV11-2,CASSSQGLAGARGSYEQYF
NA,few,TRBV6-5,CASSYGDTGELFF
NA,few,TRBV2,CASRSARYNEQFF
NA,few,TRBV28,CASSSQQETQYF
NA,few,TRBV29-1,CSVALGGDTQYF
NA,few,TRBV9,CASSVAGSTGIYGYTF
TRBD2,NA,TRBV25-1,CASSTTSGGLSYNEQFF
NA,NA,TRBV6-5,CASSSFYEQYF
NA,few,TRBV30,CAWSISGTMGGGYTF
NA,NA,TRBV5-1,CASSLPLGQETQYF
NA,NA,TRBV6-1,CASTPTSEQFF
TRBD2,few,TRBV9,CASSVAPRAGGTHEQYF
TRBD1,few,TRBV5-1,CASSPTGTGKYEQYF
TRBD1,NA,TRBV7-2,CASSLGQGKNQPQHF
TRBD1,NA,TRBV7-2,CASHAGGLQETQYF
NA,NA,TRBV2,CASRRGNEKLFF
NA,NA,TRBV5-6,CASSSGNSGANVLTF
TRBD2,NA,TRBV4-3,CASSAPSGPYNEQFF
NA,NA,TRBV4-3,CASSVKEGGSYEQYF
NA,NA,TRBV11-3,CASSLGRESNEQFF
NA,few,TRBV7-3,CASSPDRFTDTQYF
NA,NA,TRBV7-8,CASSLAVPSSNYGYTF
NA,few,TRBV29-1,CSVERRLNTEAFF
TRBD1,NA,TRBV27,CASSFSDRHEQYF
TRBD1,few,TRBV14,CASSQGDRDWYGYTF